Listed below are T cell receptor beta chains from one sample, sequenced in a study of T cells after yellow fever vaccination. TCRdb passed the 5' RACE reads through MiXCR, listing each CDR3 protein once. Of approximately 85,000 distinct CDR3 sequences listed, roughly 14% are singletons. The sequencing here drew on CD8+ T cells not binding an NS4B(214-222) dextramer, sorted from PBMCs, taken about 20 days after the first yellow fever vaccination. These receptor sequences come from a man younger than 35 who received the YFV17D yellow fever vaccine. CDR3s include the opening cysteine and the closing phenylalanine or tryptophan.

cdr3_aa: CASSVAGGDYEQYF
j_call: TRBJ2-7
v_call: TRBV9

cdr3_aa: CASILTSGGFGRKQFF
j_call: TRBJ2-1
v_call: TRBV6-1

cdr3_aa: CASSLSLSFSYNEQFF
j_call: TRBJ2-1
v_call: TRBV5-1

cdr3_aa: CASRGLAGSYNEQFF
j_call: TRBJ2-1
v_call: TRBV12-3/TRBV12-4

cdr3_aa: CASSLGEAVNYGYTF
j_call: TRBJ1-2
v_call: TRBV5-5

cdr3_aa: CASSLLAGSDAEAFF
j_call: TRBJ1-1
v_call: TRBV7-8

cdr3_aa: CSAVSRGSNQPQHF
j_call: TRBJ1-5
v_call: TRBV20-1

cdr3_aa: CASSLEFRTDRRQPQHF
j_call: TRBJ1-5
v_call: TRBV11-1

cdr3_aa: CASSYGDQPQHF
j_call: TRBJ1-5
v_call: TRBV6-2/TRBV6-3

cdr3_aa: CASSIAGSYNEQFF
j_call: TRBJ2-1
v_call: TRBV19

cdr3_aa: CASSPSLSTF
j_call: TRBJ1-2
v_call: TRBV9

cdr3_aa: CATSDSPSSYNEQFF
j_call: TRBJ2-1
v_call: TRBV24-1

cdr3_aa: CASSLGTSGGVTDTQYF
j_call: TRBJ2-3
v_call: TRBV7-2

cdr3_aa: CAISESTSPYEQYF
j_call: TRBJ2-7
v_call: TRBV10-3

cdr3_aa: CASSLKGVRTEAFF
j_call: TRBJ1-1
v_call: TRBV7-3

cdr3_aa: CAISERADDTEAFF
j_call: TRBJ1-1
v_call: TRBV10-3

cdr3_aa: CATSETGTWEQFF
j_call: TRBJ2-1
v_call: TRBV24-1

cdr3_aa: CASSQGLAGAYEQYF
j_call: TRBJ2-7
v_call: TRBV4-1

cdr3_aa: CASSYTASGGNEQFF
j_call: TRBJ2-1
v_call: TRBV6-5

cdr3_aa: CASSQAPGRAGTEAFF
j_call: TRBJ1-1
v_call: TRBV4-3

cdr3_aa: CASSQRLTGDSYNEQFF
j_call: TRBJ2-1
v_call: TRBV4-3

cdr3_aa: CASSLEGSWTDTQYF
j_call: TRBJ2-3
v_call: TRBV28

cdr3_aa: CASSSNGGGSTDTQYF
j_call: TRBJ2-3
v_call: TRBV7-3

cdr3_aa: CAISESRQGNTEAFF
j_call: TRBJ1-1
v_call: TRBV10-3

cdr3_aa: CASSVGGTPTYEQYF
j_call: TRBJ2-7
v_call: TRBV9

cdr3_aa: CASSHPRDRLSYEQYF
j_call: TRBJ2-7
v_call: TRBV4-1

cdr3_aa: CASRVYGDYRIGNQPQHF
j_call: TRBJ1-5
v_call: TRBV6-1

cdr3_aa: CASHLSGLPIGDTGELFF
j_call: TRBJ2-2
v_call: TRBV9

cdr3_aa: CASSLASFSYEQYF
j_call: TRBJ2-7
v_call: TRBV7-2

cdr3_aa: CASSRSDNLTQYF
j_call: TRBJ2-7
v_call: TRBV3-1

cdr3_aa: CASSQLAGGNYNEQFF
j_call: TRBJ2-1
v_call: TRBV4-3

cdr3_aa: CASSFFTGGRSYNEQFF
j_call: TRBJ2-1
v_call: TRBV12-3/TRBV12-4

cdr3_aa: CASSQEVAGGLGGGYTF
j_call: TRBJ1-2
v_call: TRBV4-1

cdr3_aa: CASSETGRYTEAFF
j_call: TRBJ1-1
v_call: TRBV7-2

cdr3_aa: CSANSGWGNTQYF
j_call: TRBJ2-3
v_call: TRBV20-1

cdr3_aa: CSGGVGIQSTDTQYF
j_call: TRBJ2-3
v_call: TRBV29-1

cdr3_aa: CASSFIRDSLYNSPLHF
j_call: TRBJ1-6
v_call: TRBV5-6

cdr3_aa: CASSPSIAGGLYEQYF
j_call: TRBJ2-7
v_call: TRBV4-3

cdr3_aa: CASSYVGSYNEQFF
j_call: TRBJ2-1
v_call: TRBV6-2/TRBV6-3

cdr3_aa: CASSYLQGFGNYGYTF
j_call: TRBJ1-2
v_call: TRBV6-5

cdr3_aa: CASSFEPSMETQYF
j_call: TRBJ2-5
v_call: TRBV7-9

cdr3_aa: CASSYSSSSAYNEQFF
j_call: TRBJ2-1
v_call: TRBV6-5

cdr3_aa: CSVAFMRTGELFF
j_call: TRBJ2-2
v_call: TRBV29-1

cdr3_aa: CASSLAPEFYGYTF
j_call: TRBJ1-2
v_call: TRBV7-9

cdr3_aa: CASSINPRQGKSPLHF
j_call: TRBJ1-6
v_call: TRBV7-8

cdr3_aa: CASSSKRSTHTDAQYF
j_call: TRBJ2-3
v_call: TRBV2

cdr3_aa: CASSSPRGNNEQFF
j_call: TRBJ2-1
v_call: TRBV7-9

cdr3_aa: CASSDGRLDTQYF
j_call: TRBJ2-3
v_call: TRBV7-6

cdr3_aa: CASSPDTSAQTQYF
j_call: TRBJ2-3
v_call: TRBV7-9

cdr3_aa: CASSLSTEAFF
j_call: TRBJ1-1
v_call: TRBV11-2